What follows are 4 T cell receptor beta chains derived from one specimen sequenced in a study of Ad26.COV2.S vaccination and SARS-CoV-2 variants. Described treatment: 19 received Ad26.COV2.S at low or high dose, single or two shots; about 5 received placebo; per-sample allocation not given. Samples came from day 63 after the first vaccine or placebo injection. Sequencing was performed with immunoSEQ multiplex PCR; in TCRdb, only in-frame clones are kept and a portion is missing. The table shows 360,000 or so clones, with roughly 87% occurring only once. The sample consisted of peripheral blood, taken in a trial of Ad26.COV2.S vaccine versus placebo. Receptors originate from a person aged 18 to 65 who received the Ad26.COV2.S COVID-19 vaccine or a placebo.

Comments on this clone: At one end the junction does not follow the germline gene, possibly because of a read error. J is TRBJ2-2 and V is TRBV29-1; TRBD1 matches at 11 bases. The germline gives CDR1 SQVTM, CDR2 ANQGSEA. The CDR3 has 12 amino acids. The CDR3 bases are TGTACCGGGACAGGGGGCACCGGGGAGCTGTTTTTT. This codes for CTGTGGTGELFF.

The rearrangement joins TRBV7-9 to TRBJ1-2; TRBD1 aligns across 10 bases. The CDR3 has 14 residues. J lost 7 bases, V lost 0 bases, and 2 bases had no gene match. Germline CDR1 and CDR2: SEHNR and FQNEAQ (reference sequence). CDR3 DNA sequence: TGTGCCAGCAGCTTAGCGGGACAGGGGCTTGGCTACACCTTC. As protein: CASSLAGQGLGYTF.

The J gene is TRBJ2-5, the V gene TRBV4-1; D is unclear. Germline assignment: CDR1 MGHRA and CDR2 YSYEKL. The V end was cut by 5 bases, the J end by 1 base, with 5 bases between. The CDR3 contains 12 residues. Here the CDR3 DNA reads TGCGCCAGCAGCGCCCCCCAAGAGACCCAGTACTTC. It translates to CASSAPQETQYF.

The DNA of the CDR3 is TGTGCCAGCAGCTCCTTAGCGGGGGGGCAGTACAATGAGCAGTTCTTC. Residues: CASSSLAGGQYNEQFF. The chain is built from TRBV7-9 and TRBJ2-1; TRBD2 aligns across 11 bases. J gave up 4 bases and V 4 bases, and 6 bases lay outside the gene matches. The CDR3 runs to 16 residues. CDR1 and CDR2 from the germline V gene are SEHNR and FQNEAQ (reference sequence). Full variable domain (remainder filled in from reference TRBV7-9 and TRBJ2-1): DTGVSQNPRHKITKRGQNVTFRCDPISEHNRLYWYRQTLGQGPEFLTYFQNEAQLEKSRLLSDRFSAERPKGSFSTLEIQRTEQGDSAMYLCASSSLAGGQYNEQFFGPGTRLTVL.